These 27 T cell receptor beta chains share one sample of origin, sequenced in a study of Graves' ophthalmopathy and Graves' hyperthyroidism. From RNA, the CDR3 regions of TCR beta chains were amplified and sequenced. First-round RT-PCR employed HTBI primers, with a second-round multiplex PCR after it. TCRdb reprocessed the multiplex PCR reads with MiXCR, giving one entry per CDR3 protein. The table shows around 660,000 distinct CDR3 sequences, with just over 40% occurring only once. The sequenced sample consisted of peripheral blood. The receptors were gathered from an adult man with Graves' ophthalmopathy.

The chain links TRBV4-1 to TRBJ2-7; D might be TRBD1 (6 bases). The CDR3 is made up of 16 amino acids. Looked up from germline, CDR1 is MGHRA and CDR2 is YSYEKL. Trimming took 3 bases from V and 3 from J, leaving 18 bases between them. The DNA for the CDR3 is TGCGCCAGCAGCCACGATGGGGGCTTGCTCAACTACGAGCAGTACTTC. The encoded protein is CASSHDGGLLNYEQYF.

The CDR3 nucleotides read TGCAGCTTAGGCGGGACAGTCCTCTTTAGGGACTATGGCTACACCTTC. Its protein product is CSLGGTVLFRDYGYTF. J is TRBJ1-2 and V is TRBV29-1; 7 positions agree with TRBD1. Germline lookup yields CDR1 SQVTM and CDR2 ANQGSEA. The CDR3 length is 16 residues. After removal of 8 bases from V and 3 bases from J, the junction contained 18 bases not matched to a gene.

This clonotype was picked up many times. J is TRBJ1-6 and V is TRBV2; 9 bases match TRBD1. Germline V CDR1 and CDR2: SNHLY, FYNNEI. The CDR3 totals 15 residues. Germline trimming cut 6 bases from V and 10 bases from J; bases unmatched to any gene: 10. CDR3 coding DNA: TGTGCCAGCAGCCTACAGGGGGCAAAAGAATCACCCCTCCACTTT. Protein: CASSLQGAKESPLHF.

A single count supports this clonotype. CDR3 amino acids: CASRGDEQFF. The CDR3 coding sequence is TGTGCCAGCAGGGGGGATGAGCAGTTCTTC. The V call is TRBV9, the J call TRBJ2-7, with D perhaps assigned TRBD1 or TRBD2 (5 bases each). TRBJ2-1 explains the end of the DNA better; the J call may be wrong. This CDR3 is built from 10 residues. Germline lookup yields CDR1 SGDLS and CDR2 YYNGEE.

This clonotype was seen more than once but under ten times. This chain joins TRBV9 and TRBJ1-6, with D possibly TRBD1 on 5 matching bases. The germline CDR1 and CDR2 sequences are SGDLS and YYNGEE. The CDR3 is 13 amino acids. V shed 3 bases and J shed 6 bases, with 7 bases lying between them. The CDR3: CASSAGTNSPLHF. The CDR3 DNA is TGTGCCAGCAGCGCCGGGACTAATTCACCCCTCCACTTT.

In this sample, this clonotype turned up many times. This chain joins TRBV5-1 and TRBJ2-5; D not resolved. The germline V gene encodes CDR1 SGHRS and CDR2 YFSETQ. The V gene lost 2 bases and the J gene lost 5 bases, with 13 bases spanning the gap. CDR3 size: 14 residues. The CDR3 bases are TGCGCCAGCAGCTTAGGACCCACCGCGGAGACCCAGTACTTC. It is translated as CASSLGPTAETQYF.

This CDR3 reads CASSSHPTKHLGNRPSGANVLTF. For the CDR3, the DNA is TGTGCCAGCAGCTCCCATCCGACTAAACACCTCGGGAACAGGCCTTCTGGGGCCAACGTCCTGACTTTC. The gene calls are TRBV7-9 and TRBJ2-6; D possibly matches TRBD1 or TRBD2 (5 bases each). This CDR3 is built from 23 residues. V dropped 4 bases and J dropped 1 base, with 32 bases sitting between them. The germline V gene has CDR1 SEHNR and CDR2 FQNEAQ (reference sequence).

Many counts were recorded for this clonotype. The chain has TRBV2 and TRBJ1-6; D is undetermined. The CDR3 extends over 14 amino acids. Germline V gene lookup returns CDR1 SNHLY and CDR2 FYNNEI. Trimming shortened V by 7 bases and J by 7 bases, and 14 bases separated the two germline ends. DNA of the CDR3: TGTGCCAGCAAGCGTTCGACGGAAAATTCACCCCTCCACTTT. The encoded protein is CASKRSTENSPLHF. Using reference TRBV2 and TRBJ1-6 for the parts outside the CDR3, the full variable domain is EPEVTQTPSHQVTQMGQEVILRCVPISNHLYFYWYRQILGQKVEFLVSFYNNEISEKSEIFDDQFSVERPDGSNFTLKIRSTKLEDSAMYFCASKRSTENSPLHFGNGTRLTVT.

This clonotype has only a few counts. The chain employs TRBV7-9 and TRBJ2-6; D remains unclear. Trimming shortened V by 8 bases and J by 2 bases, and 16 bases separated the two germline ends. CDR1 and CDR2 (germline): SEHNR, FQNEAQ (reference sequence). The length of the CDR3 is 16 residues. The CDR3 is CASSPARIPGANVLTF. In DNA form, the CDR3 reads TGTGCCAGCTCACCCGCGCGGATTCCTGGGGCCAACGTCCTGACTTTC.

This clonotype occurred many times. The J gene is TRBJ2-7, the V gene TRBV7-2; D remains unclear. Germline V gene lookup returns CDR1 SGHTA and CDR2 FQGNSA. CDR3 length: 12 residues. V lost 4 bases and J lost 6, with 10 bases in between. The chain's CDR3 is CASSSGRPEQYF. CDR3 coding DNA: TGTGCCAGCAGCTCAGGCAGGCCCGAGCAGTACTTC.

This clonotype was seen at least ten times. The chain employs TRBV10-3 and TRBJ1-5; D not certain. This CDR3 comprises 13 residues. V gave up 0 bases and J gave up 7 bases, with 7 bases separating them. Germline loops: CDR1 ENHRY, CDR2 SYGVKD. The CDR3 region has the DNA TGTGCCATCAGTGAGTCGGTAAGGCAGCCCCAGCATTTT. Translation gives CAISESVRQPQHF.

V is TRBV2 and J is TRBJ2-7, with D possibly TRBD2 on 6 matching bases. V was cut by 8 bases and J by 3 bases, with 20 bases left in between. The germline gives CDR1 SNHLY, CDR2 FYNNEI. This CDR3 contains 15 residues. The CDR3 bases are TGTGCCAGCTCACTCCGGGACGGGGGTATCTACGAGCAGTACTTC. Protein product: CASSLRDGGIYEQYF.

This clonotype came up a few times. The V and J genes are TRBV6-6 and TRBJ1-6, with 8 positions matching TRBD1. CDR1 is MNHNY, CDR2 SVGAGI, per germline (reference sequence). V shed 2 bases, J shed 6 bases, and the junction held 3 bases outside the gene matches. This CDR3 contains 15 residues. The CDR3 loop is CASSYPGGLNSPLHF. CDR3 DNA: TGTGCCAGCAGTTACCCAGGGGGCCTTAATTCACCCCTCCACTTT.

This clonotype showed up many times. V and J are TRBV9 and TRBJ2-7; no firm D call. CDR3 length: 14 amino acids. CDR1 is SGDLS, CDR2 YYNGEE, per germline. The V and J ends lost 2 bases and 0 bases respectively, with 9 bases between them. In nucleotides, the CDR3 is TGTGCCAGCAGCGTGTCCGATGGCTCCTACGAGCAGTACTTC. It encodes CASSVSDGSYEQYF.

This clonotype turned up a few times. A junction boundary mismatches the germline segment, possibly from a read error. The chain is built from TRBV11-2 and TRBJ1-5; D not certain. The CDR3 totals 15 residues. CDR1 and CDR2 from the germline V gene are SGHAT and FQNNGV. CDR3 amino acids: CASSQDRAPYQPQHF. CDR3 nucleotide sequence: TGCGCCAGCAGCCAAGACCGGGCCCCGTATCAGCCCCAGCATTTT.

This clonotype was counted many times. The chain recombines TRBV2 with TRBJ1-4; no clear D gene. Between the trimmed V and J ends, which lost 1 base and 2 bases, there was a span of 11 bases. The CDR3 sequence is 16 residues long. In germline, CDR1 is SNHLY, CDR2 FYNNEI. In DNA, the CDR3 is TGTGCCAGCAGTGAAGGAAGTACTTGGACTAATGAAAAACTGTTTTTT. Its protein product is CASSEGSTWTNEKLFF.

This clonotype has only one observation. The chain links TRBV2 to TRBJ2-7, with TRBD1 matching 8 bases. The J call is uncertain, as TRBJ2-5 better fits the DNA end. The CDR3 totals 13 residues. Germline CDR1 and CDR2: SNHLY and FYNNEI. The CDR3 DNA sequence: TGTGCCAGATCGACAGGGGATCAAGAGACCCAGTACTTC. This translates into CARSTGDQETQYF.

This sequence joins TRBV4-3 and TRBJ2-5; the D gene could be TRBD1 or TRBD2 (6 bases each). Trimming stripped 0 bases from V and 5 bases from J, with 13 bases between. The CDR3 has 15 amino acids. CDR1 is LGHNA, CDR2 YSLEER, per germline. CDR3 sequence (DNA): TGCGCCAGCAGCCAAGATTGGGGGGCCGGGGAGACCCAGTACTTC. This gives the protein CASSQDWGAGETQYF.

This clonotype was seen repeatedly, ten times or more. The chain carries TRBV2 and TRBJ1-5, with D possibly TRBD1 on 6 matching bases. Trimming took off 3 bases at V and 3 bases at J, with 12 bases between the two ends. CDR3 length: 15 residues. Germline CDR1 reads SNHLY; CDR2 reads FYNNEI. DNA for the CDR3: TGTGCCAGCAGTGAGCAGGGGTCGCACAATCAGCCCCAGCATTTT. It encodes CASSEQGSHNQPQHF.

This clonotype occurred a few times. This rearrangement joins TRBV6-6 to TRBJ2-2; D is perhaps TRBD2 (5 bases). V lost 3 bases and J lost 7, with 15 bases in between. CDR1 and CDR2 from the germline V gene are MNHNY and SVGAGI (reference sequence). This CDR3 comprises 15 residues. The CDR3 DNA reads as TGTGCCAGCAGTTATTCGTGGGAGAAGAACGGGGAGCTGTTTTTT. Translation gives CASSYSWEKNGELFF.

The sample holds one count of this clonotype. This sequence joins TRBV6-5 and TRBJ2-5, with D perhaps given as TRBD1 or TRBD2 (6 bases each). Germline CDR1 and CDR2: MNHEY and SVGAGI. This CDR3 is 15 amino acids long. Deletions cut 10 bases from V and 0 bases from J, with 18 bases between. The CDR3, as DNA: TGTGCCAACAGCGTGAGGGGGGTCGACCAAGAGACCCAGTACTTC. Translating gives CANSVRGVDQETQYF.

The J gene is TRBJ2-2, the V gene TRBV6-1; D gene ambiguous. The germline V gene encodes CDR1 MNHNS and CDR2 SASEGT. The length of the CDR3 is 13 residues. V shed 10 bases and J shed 1 base, with 10 bases lying between them. CDR3 nucleotide sequence: TGTGCCATCGATCTAGGGAACACCGGGGAGCTGTTTTTT. This translates into CAIDLGNTGELFF.

The chain couples TRBV11-2 to TRBJ1-2, with unresolved D. Trimming cost V 3 bases and J 2 bases, with 10 bases left between them. Germline CDR1 SGHAT, CDR2 FQNNGV. The CDR3 is 14 residues long. CDR3 in amino acids: CASSLKTNNYGYTF. The CDR3 region has the DNA TGTGCCAGCAGCTTGAAAACAAACAACTATGGCTACACCTTC.

This clonotype was counted at least ten times. The rearrangement joins TRBV7-9 to TRBJ2-5, with TRBD1 as a possible D gene (6 bases). Trimming cost V 5 bases and J 5 bases, with 12 bases left between them. Germline CDR1 SEHNR, CDR2 FQNEAQ (reference sequence). The CDR3 consists of 13 residues. The CDR3 DNA is TGTGCCAGCAGCCTTCAGGGGCTGGAGACCCAGTACTTC. Translation gives CASSLQGLETQYF.

The chain combines TRBV20-1 with TRBJ2-7; the match to TRBD2 covers 7 bases. This CDR3 is built from 16 residues. Germline V gene data show CDR1 as DFQATT and CDR2 as SNEGSKA (reference sequence). Trimming at V came to 2 bases and at J to 4 bases, leaving 14 bases not matched to a gene. This chain's CDR3 is CSARFRGLPDKYEQYF. CDR3 DNA: TGCAGTGCTAGATTTAGGGGACTACCCGATAAGTACGAGCAGTACTTC.

This clonotype was counted only a few times. The V and J genes are TRBV5-4 and TRBJ2-7; the D gene could be TRBD1 or TRBD2 (5 bases each). V lost 0 bases, J lost 7 bases, and 14 bases lay in between. This CDR3 has 14 residues. CDR1 is SGHNT and CDR2 is YYREEE in the germline V gene (reference sequence). CDR3 in amino acids: CASSLGGGKREQYF. The CDR3 DNA reads as TGTGCCAGCAGCTTGGGTGGGGGAAAGAGGGAGCAGTACTTC.

The V call is TRBV20-1, the J call TRBJ1-5; TRBD1 agrees at 8 bases. The CDR3 spans 15 residues. Losses at the gene ends were 0 bases for V and 7 bases for J; bases not matched to a gene: 8. The germline gives CDR1 DFQATT, CDR2 SNEGSKA (reference sequence). CDR3 in amino acids: CSARDHVQGVQPQHF. The CDR3, as DNA: TGCAGTGCTAGAGATCACGTACAGGGGGTGCAGCCCCAGCATTTT.